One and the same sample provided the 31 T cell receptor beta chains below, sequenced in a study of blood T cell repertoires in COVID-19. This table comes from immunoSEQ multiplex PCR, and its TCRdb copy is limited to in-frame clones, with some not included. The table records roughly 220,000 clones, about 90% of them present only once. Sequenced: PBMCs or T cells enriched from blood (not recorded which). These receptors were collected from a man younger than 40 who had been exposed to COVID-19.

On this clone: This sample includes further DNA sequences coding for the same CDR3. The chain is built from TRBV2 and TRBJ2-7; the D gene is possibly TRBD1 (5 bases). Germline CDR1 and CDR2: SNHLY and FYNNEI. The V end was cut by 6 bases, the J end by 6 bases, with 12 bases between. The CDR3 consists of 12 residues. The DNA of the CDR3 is TGTGCCAGCAGCCAAGGGGCCGGCGAGCAGTACTTC. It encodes CASSQGAGEQYF. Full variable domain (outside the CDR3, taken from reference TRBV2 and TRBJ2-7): EPEVTQTPSHQVTQMGQEVILRCVPISNHLYFYWYRQILGQKVEFLVSFYNNEISEKSEIFDDQFSVERPDGSNFTLKIRSTKLEDSAMYFCASSQGAGEQYFGPGTRLTVT.

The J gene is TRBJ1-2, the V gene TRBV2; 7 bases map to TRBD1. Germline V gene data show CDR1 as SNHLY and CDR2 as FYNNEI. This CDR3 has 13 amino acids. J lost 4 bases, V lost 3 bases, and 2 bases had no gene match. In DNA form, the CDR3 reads TGTGCCAGCAGTGAGGGACAGAGCTATGGCTACACCTTC. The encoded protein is CASSEGQSYGYTF.

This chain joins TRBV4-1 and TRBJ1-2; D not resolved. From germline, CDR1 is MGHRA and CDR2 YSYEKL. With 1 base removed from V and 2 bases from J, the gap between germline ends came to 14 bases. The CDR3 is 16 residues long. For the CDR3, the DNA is TGCGCCAGCAGCCAAGTCGTAGCAGCTCTCAACTATGGCTACACCTTC. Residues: CASSQVVAALNYGYTF.

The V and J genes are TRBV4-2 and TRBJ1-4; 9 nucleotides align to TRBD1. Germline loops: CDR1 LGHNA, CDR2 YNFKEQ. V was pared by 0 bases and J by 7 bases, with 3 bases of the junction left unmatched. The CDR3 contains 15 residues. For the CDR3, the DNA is TGTGCCAGCAGCCAAGAAGGGGACAGGGCTGAAAAACTGTTTTTT. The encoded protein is CASSQEGDRAEKLFF.

CDR3 in DNA: TGTGCCAGCAGCCCAAAAGTCCCGGGACAGGGGGGAGGCGAGCAGTACTTC. Its protein is CASSPKVPGQGGGEQYF. The J gene is TRBJ2-7, the V gene TRBV7-9; 11 bases are shared with TRBD1. CDR1 is SEHNR and CDR2 is FQNEAQ in the germline V gene (reference sequence). The J segment lost 6 bases and the V segment lost 5 bases, leaving 15 bases of the junction unmatched. CDR3 length: 17 residues.

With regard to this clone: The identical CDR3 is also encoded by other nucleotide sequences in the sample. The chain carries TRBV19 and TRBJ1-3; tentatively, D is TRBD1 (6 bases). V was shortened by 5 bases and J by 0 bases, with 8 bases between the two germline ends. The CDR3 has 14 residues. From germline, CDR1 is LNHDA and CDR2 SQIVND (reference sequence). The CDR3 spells CASSQQGSGNTIYF. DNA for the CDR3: TGTGCCAGTAGTCAACAGGGCTCTGGAAACACCATATATTTT.

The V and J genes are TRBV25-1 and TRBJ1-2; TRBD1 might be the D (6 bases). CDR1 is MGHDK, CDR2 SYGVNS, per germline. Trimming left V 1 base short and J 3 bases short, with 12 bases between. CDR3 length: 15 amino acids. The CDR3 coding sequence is TGTGCCAGCAGTGAATGGACAGAATTGGACTATGGCTACACCTTC. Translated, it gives CASSEWTELDYGYTF.

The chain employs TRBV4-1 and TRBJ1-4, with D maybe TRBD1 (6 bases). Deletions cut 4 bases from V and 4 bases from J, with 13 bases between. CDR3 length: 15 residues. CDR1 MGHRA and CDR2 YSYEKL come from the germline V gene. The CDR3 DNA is TGCGCCAGCAGCCCGGCGGGGGGCCTTAATGAAAAACTGTTTTTT. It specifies CASSPAGGLNEKLFF.

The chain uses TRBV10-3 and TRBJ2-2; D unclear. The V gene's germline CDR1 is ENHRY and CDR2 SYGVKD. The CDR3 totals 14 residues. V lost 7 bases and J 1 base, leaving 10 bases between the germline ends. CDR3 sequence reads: CAIMAARNTGELFF. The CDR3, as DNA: TGTGCCATCATGGCAGCGCGGAACACCGGGGAGCTGTTTTTT.

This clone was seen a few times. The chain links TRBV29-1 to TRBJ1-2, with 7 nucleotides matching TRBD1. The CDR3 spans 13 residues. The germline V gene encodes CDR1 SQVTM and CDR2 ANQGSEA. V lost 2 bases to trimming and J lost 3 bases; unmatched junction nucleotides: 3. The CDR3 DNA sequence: TGCAGCGTTGAAACCGGGACAGACTATGGCTACACCTTC. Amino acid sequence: CSVETGTDYGYTF.

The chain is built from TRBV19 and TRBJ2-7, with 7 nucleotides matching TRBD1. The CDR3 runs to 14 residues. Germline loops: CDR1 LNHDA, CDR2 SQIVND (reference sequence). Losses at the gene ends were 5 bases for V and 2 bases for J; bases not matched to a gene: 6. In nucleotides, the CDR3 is TGTGCCAGTAGTCCGGGGACAGCAACCTACGAGCAGTACTTC. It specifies CASSPGTATYEQYF.

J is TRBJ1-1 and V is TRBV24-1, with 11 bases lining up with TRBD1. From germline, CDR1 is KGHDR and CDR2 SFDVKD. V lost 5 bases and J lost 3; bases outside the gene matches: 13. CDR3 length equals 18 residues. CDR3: CATSGGGGQGAIDTEAFF. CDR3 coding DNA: TGTGCCACCAGTGGCGGGGGCGGACAGGGGGCCATCGACACTGAAGCTTTCTTT.

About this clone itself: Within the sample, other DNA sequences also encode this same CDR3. The CDR3 DNA reads TGTGCCAGCAGCCTTACAGACACCGGGGAGCTGTTTTTT. As protein: CASSLTDTGELFF. This chain uses TRBV5-4 with TRBJ2-2; D remains ambiguous. This CDR3 has 13 amino acids. Germline values: CDR1 SGHNT, CDR2 YYREEE (reference sequence). The germline V and J ends were trimmed by 4 bases and 3 bases, with 7 bases remaining between them.

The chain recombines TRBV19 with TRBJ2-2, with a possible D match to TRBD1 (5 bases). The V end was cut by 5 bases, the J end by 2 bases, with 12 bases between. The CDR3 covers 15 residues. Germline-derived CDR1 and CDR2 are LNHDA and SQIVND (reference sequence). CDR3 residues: CASSFRTPNTGELFF. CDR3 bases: TGTGCCAGTAGTTTTCGGACACCTAACACCGGGGAGCTGTTTTTT.

CDR3 amino acids: CASGQGHQPQHF. DNA for the CDR3: TGTGCCAGCGGACAGGGACATCAGCCCCAGCATTTT. The rearrangement joins TRBV12-3 or TRBV12-4 to TRBJ1-5, with 8 bases fitting TRBD1. V was pared by 8 bases and J by 5 bases, with 2 bases of the junction left unmatched. The CDR3 runs 12 residues.

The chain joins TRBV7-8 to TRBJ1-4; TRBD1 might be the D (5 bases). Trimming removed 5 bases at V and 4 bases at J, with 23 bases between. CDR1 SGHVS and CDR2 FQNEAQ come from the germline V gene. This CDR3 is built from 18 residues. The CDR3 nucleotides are TGTGCCAGCAGCCCAGTCGGTGACAGCCATATTCTTAATGAAAAACTGTTTTTT. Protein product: CASSPVGDSHILNEKLFF. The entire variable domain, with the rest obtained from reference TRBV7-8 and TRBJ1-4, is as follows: GAGVSQSPRYKVAKRGQDVALRCDPISGHVSLFWYQQALGQGPEFLTYFQNEAQLDKSGLPSDRFFAERPEGSVSTLKIQRTQQEDSAVYLCASSPVGDSHILNEKLFFGSGTQLSVL.

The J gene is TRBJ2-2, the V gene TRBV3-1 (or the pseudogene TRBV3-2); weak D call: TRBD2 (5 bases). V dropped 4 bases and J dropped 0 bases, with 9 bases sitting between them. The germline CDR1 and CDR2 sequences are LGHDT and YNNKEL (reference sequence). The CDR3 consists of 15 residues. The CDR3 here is CASSRVRANTGELFF. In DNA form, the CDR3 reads TGTGCCAGCAGCCGGGTGCGGGCGAACACCGGGGAGCTGTTTTTT.

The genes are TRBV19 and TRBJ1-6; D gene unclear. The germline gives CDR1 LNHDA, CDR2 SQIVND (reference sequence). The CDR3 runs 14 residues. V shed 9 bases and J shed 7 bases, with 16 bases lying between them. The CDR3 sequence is CASHPTRGNSPLHF. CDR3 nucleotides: TGTGCCAGCCATCCGACGCGCGGAAATTCACCCCTCCACTTT.

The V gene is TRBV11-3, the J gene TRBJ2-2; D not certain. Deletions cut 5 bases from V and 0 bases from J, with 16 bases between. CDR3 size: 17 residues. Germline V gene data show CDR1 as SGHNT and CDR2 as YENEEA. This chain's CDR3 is CASSPELRTANTGELFF. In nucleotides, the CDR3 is TGTGCCAGCAGCCCTGAACTCCGTACCGCGAACACCGGGGAGCTGTTTTTT.

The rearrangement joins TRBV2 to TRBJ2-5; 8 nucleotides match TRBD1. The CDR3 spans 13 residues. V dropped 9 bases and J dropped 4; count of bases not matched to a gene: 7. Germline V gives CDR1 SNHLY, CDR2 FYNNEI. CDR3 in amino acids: CASSGGMGETQYF. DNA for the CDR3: TGTGCCAGTTCAGGGGGCATGGGAGAGACCCAGTACTTC.

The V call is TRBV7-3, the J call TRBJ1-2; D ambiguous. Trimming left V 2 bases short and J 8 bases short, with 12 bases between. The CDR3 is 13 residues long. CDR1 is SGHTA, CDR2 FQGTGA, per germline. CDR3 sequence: CASSLWEGQGYTF. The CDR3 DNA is TGTGCCAGCAGCTTATGGGAGGGTCAGGGCTACACCTTC.

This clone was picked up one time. The CDR3 DNA reads TGTGCCAGCAGACAAGACAGGGACAGGGACTATGGCTACACCTTC. It yields the protein CASRQDRDRDYGYTF. V and J are TRBV7-6 and TRBJ1-2; 9 bases fit TRBD1. Looked up from germline, CDR1 is SGHVS and CDR2 is FNYEAQ. The CDR3 covers 15 residues. V lost 6 bases, J lost 3 bases, and 8 bases stayed unmatched.

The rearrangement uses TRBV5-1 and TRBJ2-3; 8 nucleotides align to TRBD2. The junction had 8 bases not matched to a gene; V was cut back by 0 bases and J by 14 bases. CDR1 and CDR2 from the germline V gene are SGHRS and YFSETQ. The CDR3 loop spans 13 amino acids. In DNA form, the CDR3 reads TGCGCCAGCAGCTTGGCCCAGGGCGGGGGGTCGTATTTT. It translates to CASSLAQGGGSYF. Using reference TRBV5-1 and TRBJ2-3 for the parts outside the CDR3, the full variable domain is KAGVTQTPRYLIKTRGQQVTLSCSPISGHRSVSWYQQTPGQGLQFLFEYFSETQRNKGNFPGRFSGRQFSNSRSEMNVSTLELGDSALYLCASSLAQGGGSYFGPGTRLTVL.

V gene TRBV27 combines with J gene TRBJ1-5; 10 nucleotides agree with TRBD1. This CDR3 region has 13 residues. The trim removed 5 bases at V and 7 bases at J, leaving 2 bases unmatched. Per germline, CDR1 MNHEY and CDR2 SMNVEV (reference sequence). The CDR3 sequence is CASSRDRGQPQHF. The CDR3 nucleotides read TGTGCCAGCAGTCGGGACAGGGGCCAGCCCCAGCATTTT.

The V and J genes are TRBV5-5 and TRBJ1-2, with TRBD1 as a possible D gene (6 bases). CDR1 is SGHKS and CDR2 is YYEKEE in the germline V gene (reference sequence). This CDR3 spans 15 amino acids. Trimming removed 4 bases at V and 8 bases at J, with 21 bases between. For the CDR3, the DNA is TGTGCCAGCAGCCCATACGGACAGCCAGGGGAGGGCTACACCTTC. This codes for CASSPYGQPGEGYTF.

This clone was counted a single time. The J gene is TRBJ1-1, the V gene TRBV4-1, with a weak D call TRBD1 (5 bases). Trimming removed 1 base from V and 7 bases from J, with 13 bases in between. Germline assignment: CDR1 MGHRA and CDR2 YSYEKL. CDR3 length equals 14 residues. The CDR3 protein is CASSQVSRDGEAFF. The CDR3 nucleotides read TGCGCCAGCAGCCAAGTTAGCAGGGATGGTGAAGCTTTCTTT.

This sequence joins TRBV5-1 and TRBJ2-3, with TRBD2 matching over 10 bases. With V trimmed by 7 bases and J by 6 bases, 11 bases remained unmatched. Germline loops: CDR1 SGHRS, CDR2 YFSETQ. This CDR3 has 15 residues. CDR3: CASGLAGGRRDTQYF. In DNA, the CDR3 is TGCGCCAGCGGATTAGCGGGGGGCCGCAGGGATACGCAGTATTTT.

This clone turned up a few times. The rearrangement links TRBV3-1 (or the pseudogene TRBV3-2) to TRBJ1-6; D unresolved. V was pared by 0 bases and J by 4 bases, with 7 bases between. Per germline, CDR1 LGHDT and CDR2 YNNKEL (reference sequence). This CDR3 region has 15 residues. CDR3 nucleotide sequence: TGTGCCAGCAGCCAAGATGTCGGGTATAATTCACCCCTCCACTTT. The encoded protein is CASSQDVGYNSPLHF.

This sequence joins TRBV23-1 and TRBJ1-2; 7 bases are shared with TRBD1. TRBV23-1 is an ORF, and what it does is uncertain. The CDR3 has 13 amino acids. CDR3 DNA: TGCGCTCAAGCAAGAGGGGGCGAAACGGGCTACACCTTC. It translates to CAQARGGETGYTF.

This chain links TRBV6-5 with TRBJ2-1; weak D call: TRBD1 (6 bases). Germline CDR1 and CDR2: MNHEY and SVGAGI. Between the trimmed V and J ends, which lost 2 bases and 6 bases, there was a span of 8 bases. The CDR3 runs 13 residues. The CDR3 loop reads CASSYPDSNEQFF. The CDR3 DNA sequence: TGTGCCAGCAGTTACCCGGACAGCAATGAGCAGTTCTTC.

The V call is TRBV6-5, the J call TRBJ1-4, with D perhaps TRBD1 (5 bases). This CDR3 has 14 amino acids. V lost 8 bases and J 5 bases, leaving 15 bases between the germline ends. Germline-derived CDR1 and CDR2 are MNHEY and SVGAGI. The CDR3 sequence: CASRREGLNEKLFF. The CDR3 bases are TGTGCCAGCCGACGGGAGGGGTTGAATGAAAAACTGTTTTTT.